What follows are 22 T cell receptor beta chains derived from one specimen sequenced in a study of blood T cell repertoires in COVID-19. Using immunoSEQ multiplex PCR, the repertoire was profiled, and TCRdb retains in-frame clones only, with some absent. This sample carries under 60,000 clones, approximately 80% of them seen once, and the ten largest clones take about 3.4%. Input material: peripheral blood. These receptors were collected from a man between 60 and 75 years old with acute or convalescent COVID-19.

This chain uses TRBV10-3 with TRBJ2-7, with 8 bases that match TRBD1. Per germline, CDR1 ENHRY and CDR2 SYGVKD. The CDR3 extends over 15 amino acids. The V gene end was trimmed by 0 bases and the J gene end by 0 bases; junction bases not matched to a gene: 1. In DNA, the CDR3 is TGTGCCATCAGTGAGTCCGGGACAGGCTCCTACGAGCAGTACTTC. This gives the protein CAISESGTGSYEQYF.

The chain links TRBV7-2 to TRBJ1-3; D gene ambiguous. This CDR3 region has 14 residues. V shed 4 bases and J shed 0 bases, with 7 bases lying between them. The germline V gene has CDR1 SGHTA and CDR2 FQGNSA. The CDR3 here is CASSWGVSGNTIYF. DNA of the CDR3: TGTGCCAGCAGCTGGGGAGTCTCTGGAAACACCATATATTTT.

The chain carries TRBV2 and TRBJ2-3, with 9 bases fitting TRBD2. Germline values: CDR1 SNHLY, CDR2 FYNNEI. V trimming: 4 bases; J trimming: 6 bases; junction bases outside the gene matches: 8. The CDR3 covers 15 residues. The DNA for the CDR3 is TGTGCCAGCAGTGTAGTAGCGGGGGACGAGGATACGCAGTATTTT. Protein: CASSVVAGDEDTQYF.

This chain joins TRBV5-1 and TRBJ1-1; D perhaps matches TRBD1 (6 bases). The CDR3 is 15 residues long. Trimming pared 6 bases from V and 2 bases from J, leaving 17 bases between. CDR1 is SGHRS and CDR2 is YFSETQ in the germline V gene. The DNA of the CDR3 is TGCGCCAGCACCCCGGGGGGGGCCTTCAACACTGAAGCTTTCTTT. Translation gives CASTPGGAFNTEAFF.

The genes are TRBV5-1 and TRBJ1-2; 9 bases map to TRBD1. Germline V gives CDR1 SGHRS, CDR2 YFSETQ. Trimming at V came to 4 bases and at J to 0 bases, leaving 10 bases not matched to a gene. The CDR3 totals 17 residues. The CDR3 reads CASSDLRQGGPNYGYTF. The CDR3 DNA sequence: TGCGCCAGCAGCGACTTACGACAGGGGGGCCCTAACTATGGCTACACCTTC.

This clone came up a few times. The CDR3 sequence is CASSPRRENTDTQYF. The CDR3 nucleotides read TGTGCCAGCTCACCACGACGGGAGAACACAGATACGCAGTATTTT. The chain has TRBV18 and TRBJ2-3, with D perhaps matching TRBD2 (6 bases). V gave up 1 base and J gave up 2 bases, with 10 bases separating them. The germline CDR1 and CDR2 sequences are KGHSH and LQKENI. This CDR3 has 15 amino acids.

This chain links TRBV4-1 with TRBJ1-4, with 8 bases lining up with TRBD1. Germline CDR1 reads MGHRA; CDR2 reads YSYEKL. The CDR3 is 16 amino acids. The V gene end was trimmed by 2 bases and the J gene end by 6 bases; junction bases not matched to a gene: 8. The CDR3 DNA follows: TGCGCCAGCAGCCAACCAAGACAGGGGAGGGATGAAAAACTGTTTTTT. It translates to CASSQPRQGRDEKLFF.

The chain employs TRBV5-1 and TRBJ2-7, with 9 positions matching TRBD1. The length of the CDR3 is 16 residues. Germline CDR1 and CDR2: SGHRS and YFSETQ. Trimming cost V 0 bases and J 5 bases; bases outside gene matches: 9. This chain's CDR3 is CASSLGEGQGPNEQYF. In nucleotides, the CDR3 is TGCGCCAGCAGCTTGGGTGAGGGACAGGGTCCCAACGAGCAGTACTTC.

The V call is TRBV11-3, the J call TRBJ1-1, with D tentatively TRBD1 (5 bases). CDR1 is SGHNT and CDR2 is YENEEA in the germline V gene. The CDR3 is made up of 13 amino acids. Trimming cost V 5 bases and J 3 bases, with 10 bases left between them. In DNA form, the CDR3 reads TGTGCCAGCAGCCCCGACAGAGACACTGAAGCTTTCTTT. Translating gives CASSPDRDTEAFF.

The chain joins TRBV20-1 to TRBJ1-3; D is unresolved. V lost 4 bases to trimming and J lost 6 bases, with 16 bases between them. The length of the CDR3 is 14 residues. Germline V CDR1 and CDR2: DFQATT, SNEGSKA (reference sequence). CDR3 DNA: TGCAGTGCTATTGAGGCAGGAGGGCTAAACACCATATATTTT. Translation: CSAIEAGGLNTIYF.

The chain joins TRBV5-4 to TRBJ1-1, with D unresolved. Trimming took off 3 bases at V and 1 base at J, with 19 bases between the two ends. Germline loops: CDR1 SGHNT, CDR2 YYREEE (reference sequence). This CDR3 comprises 17 residues. This CDR3 is CASSSGRAGFANTEAFF. CDR3 in DNA: TGTGCCAGCAGCTCGGGGAGGGCTGGGTTCGCGAACACTGAAGCTTTCTTT.

The V call is TRBV19, the J call TRBJ1-2; no reliable D call. Per germline, CDR1 LNHDA and CDR2 SQIVND (reference sequence). There are 11 residues in the CDR3. V lost 3 bases and J lost 7, with 6 bases in between. The CDR3 is CASSIRSGYTF. As DNA, the CDR3 is TGTGCCAGTAGTATTCGGAGTGGCTACACCTTC.

J is TRBJ1-2 and V is TRBV4-1, with TRBD1 matching 8 bases. V lost 3 bases, J lost 6 bases, and 12 bases stayed unmatched. The CDR3 is 16 residues long. Germline lookup yields CDR1 MGHRA and CDR2 YSYEKL. The CDR3 bases are TGCGCCAGCAGCCACTTGTCCCAGGGGGCAAGTAATGGCTACACCTTC. Its protein is CASSHLSQGASNGYTF.

The V call is TRBV10-2, the J call TRBJ1-1; D call uncertain. V was clipped by 4 bases and J by 8 bases, with 8 bases between them. Per the germline V gene, CDR1 is WSHSY and CDR2 is SAAADI. The CDR3 covers 11 residues. The CDR3 nucleotides read TGCGCCAGCAGTGCGGGGTACGAAGCTTTCTTT. It codes for CASSAGYEAFF.

The chain combines TRBV12-3 or TRBV12-4 with TRBJ1-5; TRBD1 is a possible D gene (5 bases). V was clipped by 2 bases and J by 9 bases, with 5 bases between them. This CDR3 comprises 11 residues. This CDR3 reads CASSLRGPQHF. The CDR3 DNA sequence: TGTGCCAGCAGTTTAAGGGGGCCCCAGCATTTT.

This rearrangement joins TRBV7-8 to TRBJ2-1, with 12 bases matching TRBD2. After removal of 5 bases from V and 7 bases from J, the junction contained 9 bases not matched to a gene. This CDR3 region has 16 residues. Germline values: CDR1 SGHVS, CDR2 FQNEAQ. CDR3 sequence: CASSGPWTSGVNEQFF. CDR3 in DNA: TGTGCCAGCAGCGGGCCTTGGACTAGCGGGGTGAATGAGCAGTTCTTC. The complete variable domain, with remaining parts taken from reference TRBV7-8 and TRBJ2-1, reads GAGVSQSPRYKVAKRGQDVALRCDPISGHVSLFWYQQALGQGPEFLTYFQNEAQLDKSGLPSDRFFAERPEGSVSTLKIQRTQQEDSAVYLCASSGPWTSGVNEQFFGPGTRLTVL.

The chain's CDR3 is CASSPNLPGFGTEAFF. For the CDR3, the DNA is TGTGCCAGCTCACCAAATTTACCAGGGTTTGGCACTGAAGCTTTCTTT. The chain recombines TRBV18 with TRBJ1-1; tentative D call: TRBD1 (5 bases). Germline loops: CDR1 KGHSH, CDR2 LQKENI. Trimming left V 2 bases short and J 4 bases short, with 17 bases between. CDR3 length: 16 residues.

This clone was counted a single time. The rearrangement links TRBV7-2 to TRBJ1-5, with D perhaps TRBD1 (5 bases). Germline V gene lookup returns CDR1 SGHTA and CDR2 FQGNSA. The V end lost 5 bases, the J end lost 5 bases, and 16 bases lay between the germline ends. This CDR3 is built from 15 residues. This CDR3 reads CASSLVGGLDQPQHF. CDR3 nucleotides: TGTGCCAGCAGCCTCGTTGGGGGACTTGATCAGCCCCAGCATTTT.

The V and J genes are TRBV24-1 and TRBJ1-1; possible D gene TRBD1, 6 bases. This CDR3 contains 14 residues. The germline gives CDR1 KGHDR, CDR2 SFDVKD. V was cut by 3 bases and J by 4 bases, with 11 bases left in between. In DNA, the CDR3 is TGTGCCACCAGTGATCCCAAAGGGGGCACTGAAGCTTTCTTT. Its translation: CATSDPKGGTEAFF.

The V and J genes are TRBV2 and TRBJ1-1; D perhaps matches TRBD1 (5 bases). The CDR3 loop spans 13 amino acids. CDR1 and CDR2 (germline): SNHLY, FYNNEI. Trimming cost V 4 bases and J 7 bases, with 13 bases left between them. CDR3 DNA sequence: TGTGCCAGCAGTGCAGGGCCCAACTTTGAAGCTTTCTTT. It is translated as CASSAGPNFEAFF. The full variable domain, rest sourced from reference TRBV2 and TRBJ1-1, is EPEVTQTPSHQVTQMGQEVILRCVPISNHLYFYWYRQILGQKVEFLVSFYNNEISEKSEIFDDQFSVERPDGSNFTLKIRSTKLEDSAMYFCASSAGPNFEAFFGQGTRLTVV.

This clone has only a few counts. The chain is built from TRBV19 and TRBJ1-2; D might be TRBD1 (5 bases). The V gene lost 3 bases and the J gene lost 8 bases, with 16 bases spanning the gap. The V gene's germline CDR1 is LNHDA and CDR2 SQIVND (reference sequence). This CDR3 comprises 14 residues. Written as DNA, the CDR3 is TGTGCCAGTAGTATCGAGACGGGGCGGGGAGGCTACACCTTC. Translated: CASSIETGRGGYTF.

The chain links TRBV5-1 to TRBJ1-4; D unresolved. Germline V gene data show CDR1 as SGHRS and CDR2 as YFSETQ. The V gene lost 4 bases and the J gene lost 0 bases, with 13 bases spanning the gap. This CDR3 has 16 amino acids. This CDR3 is CASSLSPRATNEKLFF. The CDR3 DNA sequence: TGCGCCAGCAGCCTGTCGCCTCGGGCAACTAATGAAAAACTGTTTTTT.